This T cell receptor (beta chain) was sequenced in a study of cytomegalovirus exposure and HLA in healthy donors. Comment on this clone: Its antigen is not known.

PCR was performed using 60 Vbeta and 13 Jbeta primers. TCRdb keeps only in-frame clones here, not all; method: immunoSEQ multiplex PCR. The sample contains 110,000 or so clones, roughly 80% of which appear only once. Study-wide results and limits: A later analysis reported that several of the most significant clusters appeared to be linked to common viral pathogens, among them Epstein-Barr virus.

Germline loops: CDR1 MNHEY, CDR2 SVGAGI. The CDR3 is made up of 16 amino acids. V shed 0 bases and J shed 8 bases, with 19 bases lying between them. This TCR derives from a woman aged 18-29 years in good health and CMV-seronegative. Source material: PBMCs. The chain joins TRBV6-5 to TRBJ1-2; the D gene is possibly TRBD1 (5 bases). CDR3 region: CASSYSPGFRAFGYTF. In nucleotides, the CDR3 is TGTGCCAGCAGTTACTCCCCAGGGTTCCGAGCCTTCGGCTACACCTTC.